This T cell receptor beta chain was recovered during a study of CD8 T cells in ankylosing spondylitis. Molecular-barcoded quantitative 5'-RACE produced these TCR beta libraries. TCRdb independently ran MiXCR on the 5' RACE reads; one entry per CDR3 protein. Of fewer than 750,000 distinct CDR3 sequences in the sample, about 20% were seen once. This clonotype was seen a handful of times. Its antigen is undetermined. Study outcomes and limitations: Ankylosing spondylitis blood appeared to carry a characteristic TCR beta motif of roughly 8 highly homologous variants. Several of the motif variants were reported before in synovial fluid and blood from reactive arthritis.

Germline-derived CDR1 and CDR2 are SGHRS and YFSETQ. CDR3 size: 16 residues. With 4 bases removed from V and 1 base from J, the gap between germline ends came to 17 bases. The V call is TRBV5-1, the J call TRBJ2-5, with D perhaps TRBD1 or TRBD2 (6 bases each). The TCR originated in a male donor with ankylosing spondylitis. The sequencing sample was made of blood, either unsorted or a sorted T cell fraction (not recorded which). The CDR3 here is CASSILGGGTQETQYF. Written as DNA, the CDR3 is TGCGCCAGCAGCATCCTCGGAGGGGGGACCCAAGAGACCCAGTACTTC.